Included here is one TCR beta chain sequence, with context. No cognate antigen has been identified for it. The listed sequencing device is Illumina HiSeq 2000. The TCR beta cDNA libraries were made using 5'RACE template switching, a step that added both a universal primer site and unique molecular identifiers. cDNA synthesis was primed from the TCR beta constant segment and was followed by two successive PCR amplification steps. From the authors' description of their analysis: MIGEC was used to demultiplex reads and group reads by UMI, and MiTCR was used to assemble and quantify clonotypes. To exclude erroneous sequences, any TCR cDNA sequence not supported by at least two reads was discarded. The tcR package was used for downstream repertoire analysis, with clonotypes matched between fractions based on CDR3 nucleotide sequence plus V segment. VDJmatch was used to annotate antigen specificity against VDJdb, with one amino acid substitution in CDR3 allowed. TCRdb reprocessed the raw reads; every CDR3 protein sequence is a single record, and DNA is not supplied. What appears here as the V and J calls and clone size reflects TCRdb's work, not the paper's. For this sample, the table gives roughly 390,000 distinct CDR3 sequences. The leading ten clones occupy around 5.2% of the sample.

HCMV-specific IgG was detected in serum with a commercial ELISA kit to determine HCMV serostatus. Ficoll density gradient centrifugation was used to isolate peripheral blood mononuclear cells from blood. This record belongs to a study of T cells expressing NK-cell markers (dated by TCRdb to the early 2020s). Regarding the complete study: Three sorted T-cell subsets (CD3+CD56+NKG2C+, CD3+CD56+NKG2C- and CD3+CD56-NKG2C+) from fewer than 10 donors had their TCR beta-chain repertoires profiled. Of the eight sequenced donors, seven were found to be HCMV-seropositive and one was found to be HCMV-seronegative. All eight donors whose samples were sequenced were randomly selected healthy volunteers, three of them men and five women. Illumina HiSeq 2000/2500, MiSeq or NextSeq was used to sequence libraries as 2 x 150 bp reads.

Broad study findings and their caveats: In several donors, the dominant CD3+CD56+NKG2C+ clonotypes were found to rank among the top 10 CD8+ clonotypes and to make up 1.0-7.0% of CD8+ T cells. It remained unclear whether the expanded NKG2C-expressing T cell clones were specific for HCMV antigens. Those dominant clonotypes were again the most abundant among CD3+CD56-NKG2C+ cells in a few donors, at about 25-60.1%.

For CDR1 and CDR2, the germline V gene lists KGHSH and LQKENI. The CDR3 covers 17 residues, taking in both the cysteine and the phenylalanine. No DNA accompanies this entry. This sequence originates from a man aged 18 to 69 in good health. Material: blood T cells: a sorted CD56 or NKG2C T cell subset, CD4+ or CD8+ T cells, or bulk PBMC T cells (not recorded which). This receptor chain uses TRBV18 and TRBJ1-4; no DNA is available, so the TRBD1 call from TCRdb remains unchecked. The CDR3 protein sequence reads: CASSSQGPGGWNEKLFF.